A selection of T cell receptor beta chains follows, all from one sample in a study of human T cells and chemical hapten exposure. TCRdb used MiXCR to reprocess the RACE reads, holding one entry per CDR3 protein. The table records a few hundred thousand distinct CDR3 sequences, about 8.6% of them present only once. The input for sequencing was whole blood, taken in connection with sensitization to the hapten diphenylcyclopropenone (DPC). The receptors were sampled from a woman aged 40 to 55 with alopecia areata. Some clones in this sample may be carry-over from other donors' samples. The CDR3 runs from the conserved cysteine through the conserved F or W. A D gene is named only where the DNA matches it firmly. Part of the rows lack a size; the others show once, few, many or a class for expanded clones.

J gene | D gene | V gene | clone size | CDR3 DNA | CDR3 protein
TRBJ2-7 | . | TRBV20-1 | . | TGCAGTGCTTCACAGGGAAAGGCCTACGAGCAGTACTTC | CSASQGKAYEQYF
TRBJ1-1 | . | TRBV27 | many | TGTGCCAGCAGTTTATCCCCGGGTACTGAAGCTTTCTTT | CASSLSPGTEAFF
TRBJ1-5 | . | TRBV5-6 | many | TGTGCCAGCAGCTTGGGGGAATGGGGCCAGCCCCAGCATTTT | CASSLGEWGQPQHF
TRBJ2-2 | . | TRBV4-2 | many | TGTGCCAGCAGCCAAGATAGGGACTTAGCCACCGGGGAGCTGTTTTTT | CASSQDRDLATGELFF
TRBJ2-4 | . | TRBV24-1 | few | TGTGCCACCAGTGACTCCAGGGGCGGAAACATTCAGTACTTC | CATSDSRGGNIQYF
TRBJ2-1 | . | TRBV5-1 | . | TGCGCCAGAACCCCGGGACGGATAAATGAGCAGTTCTTC | CARTPGRINEQFF
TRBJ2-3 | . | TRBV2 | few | TGTGCCAGCCATACACAGGTTGGAGATACGCAGTATTTT | CASHTQVGDTQYF
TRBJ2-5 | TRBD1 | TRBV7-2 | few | TGTGCCAGCAGCGGACAGGGTAGTCGAGAGACCCAGTACTTC | CASSGQGSRETQYF
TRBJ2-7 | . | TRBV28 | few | TGTGCCAGCAGTTTAAGATCCGGGAAGACTATGCCCCCCGAGCAGTACTTC | CASSLRSGKTMPPEQYF
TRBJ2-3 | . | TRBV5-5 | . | TGTGCCAGCAGCTTGGAGTCGCGCAGACGCACAGATACGCAGTATTTT | CASSLESRRRTDTQYF
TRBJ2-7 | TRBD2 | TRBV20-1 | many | TGCAGTGCCGGGGGGGACCAGAGTCTGAGCGAGCAGTACTTC | CSAGGDQSLSEQYF
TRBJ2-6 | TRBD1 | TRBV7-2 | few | TGTGCCAGCAGCTTCTGGGACAGGTCAGACTCTGGGGCCAACGTCCTGACTTTC | CASSFWDRSDSGANVLTF
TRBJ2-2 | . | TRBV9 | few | TGTGCCAGCAGCGCCACCCTGGAGGGGGCCCACACCGGGGAGCTGTTTTTT | CASSATLEGAHTGELFF
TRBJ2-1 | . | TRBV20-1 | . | TGCAGTGCTAGTCGCCCCACTAGCTCCTACAATGAGCAGTTCTTC | CSASRPTSSYNEQFF
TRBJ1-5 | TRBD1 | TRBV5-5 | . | TGTGCCAGCAGCTCACAACAGGGGTTTGGCAATCAGCCCCAGCATTTT | CASSSQQGFGNQPQHF
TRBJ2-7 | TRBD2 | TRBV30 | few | TGTGCCTGGGCCCCGGGACTAGCGGGAGTACACGAGCAGTACTTC | CAWAPGLAGVHEQYF
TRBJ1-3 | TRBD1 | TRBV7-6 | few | TGTGCCAGCAGCCCTCTGACAGGGGGTTCGGGAAACACCATATATTTT | CASSPLTGGSGNTIYF
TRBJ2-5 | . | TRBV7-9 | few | TGTGCCAGCAGCTTTCACCTCAAAGAGACCCAGTACTTC | CASSFHLKETQYF
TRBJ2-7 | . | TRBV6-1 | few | TGTGCCAGCACCGAGGGTTATGGGGGCGAGCAGTACTTC | CASTEGYGGEQYF
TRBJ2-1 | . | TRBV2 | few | TGTGCCAGCACCCGACTAGTCTACAATGAGCAGTTCTTC | CASTRLVYNEQFF
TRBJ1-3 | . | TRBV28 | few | TGTGCCAGCAACCGACTGTCTGGAAACACCATATATTTT | CASNRLSGNTIYF
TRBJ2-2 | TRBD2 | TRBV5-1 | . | TGCGCCAGCGGAGAGGGTAGCGGGAGACCCGGGGAGCTGTTTTTT | CASGEGSGRPGELFF
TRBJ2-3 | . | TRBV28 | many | TGTGCCAGCAGCCCTCAAAGCGTCAGGGTCACAGATACGCAGTATTTT | CASSPQSVRVTDTQYF
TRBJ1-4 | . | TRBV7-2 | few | TGTGCCAGCAGCATGCAGGGGTGGAGAACTAATGAAAAACTGTTTTTT | CASSMQGWRTNEKLFF
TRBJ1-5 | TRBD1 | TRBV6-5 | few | TGTGCCAGCAGACTTACAGGGGATCAGCCCCAGCATTTT | CASRLTGDQPQHF
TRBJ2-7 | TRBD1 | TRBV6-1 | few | TGTGCCGCCCTACCCCTCGTGGGACAGGGCCTCTACGAGCAGTACTTC | CAALPLVGQGLYEQYF
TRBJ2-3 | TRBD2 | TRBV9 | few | TGTGCCAGCAGCGTAGAGTCTAGCGGGTGGACAGATACGCAGTATTTT | CASSVESSGWTDTQYF
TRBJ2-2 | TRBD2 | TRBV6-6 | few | TGTGCCAGCATCAATAGCGGGAGGGCCCCCGGGGAGCTGTTTTTT | CASINSGRAPGELFF
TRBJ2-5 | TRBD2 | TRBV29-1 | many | TGCAGCGTACGAGCGGGAGGTTGGGCAGAGACCCAGTACTTC | CSVRAGGWAETQYF
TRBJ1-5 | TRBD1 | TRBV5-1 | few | TGCGCCAGCAGCGCGGGACAGGGAGGAGATCAGCCCCAGCATTTT | CASSAGQGGDQPQHF
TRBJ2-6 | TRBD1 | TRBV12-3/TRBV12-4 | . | TGTGCCAGCAGTTTCGCGGGACAGGGGATTTCTGGGGCCAACGTCCTGACTTTC | CASSFAGQGISGANVLTF
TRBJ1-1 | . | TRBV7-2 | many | TGTGCCAGCAGCTCGGGACTGCCCACTGAAGCTTTCTTT | CASSSGLPTEAFF
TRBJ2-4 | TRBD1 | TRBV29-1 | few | TGCAGCGTTGAGGGCCCCGCAAGGGGGCGAGTAAACATTCAGTACTTC | CSVEGPARGRVNIQYF
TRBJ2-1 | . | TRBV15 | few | TGTGCCACCAGCAGAGATCATATTTACTACAATGAGCAGTTCTTC | CATSRDHIYYNEQFF
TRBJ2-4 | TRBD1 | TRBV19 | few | TGTGCCAGTAGTATAGGGGGACAGGCCACCAAAAACATTCAGTACTTC | CASSIGGQATKNIQYF
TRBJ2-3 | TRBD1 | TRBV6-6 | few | TGTGCCAGCAGACCCGGGACAGGGGGTTCCCTTAGCACAGATACGCAGTATTTT | CASRPGTGGSLSTDTQYF
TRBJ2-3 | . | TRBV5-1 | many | TGCGCCAGCAGTCCGGGCGGGCGTGCAGATACGCAGTATTTT | CASSPGGRADTQYF
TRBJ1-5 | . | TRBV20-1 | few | TGCAGTGCCGGCAGCAATCAGCCCCAGCATTTT | CSAGSNQPQHF
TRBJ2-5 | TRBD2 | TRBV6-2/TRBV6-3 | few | TGTGCCAGCACCCAGGGACTAGCGGGAGTAGAGACCCAGTACTTC | CASTQGLAGVETQYF
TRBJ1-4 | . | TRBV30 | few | TGTGCCTGGAGTATCCAGAATGAAAAACTGTTTTTT | CAWSIQNEKLFF
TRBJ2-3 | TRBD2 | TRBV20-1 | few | TGCAGTGTTTACGGACTAGCGGGAACAGATACGCAGTATTTT | CSVYGLAGTDTQYF
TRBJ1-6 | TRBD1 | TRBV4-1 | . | TGCGCCAGCAGCCAAGTAGTTTCACAGGGGTTAAATTCACCCCTCCACTTT | CASSQVVSQGLNSPLHF
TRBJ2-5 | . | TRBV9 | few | TGTGCCAGCAGCGTCGTCCCCCAAGAGACCCAGTACTTC | CASSVVPQETQYF
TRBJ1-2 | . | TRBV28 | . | TGTGCCAGCAGTTTAGGCGGGCCGAGGGAATATGGCTACACCTTC | CASSLGGPREYGYTF